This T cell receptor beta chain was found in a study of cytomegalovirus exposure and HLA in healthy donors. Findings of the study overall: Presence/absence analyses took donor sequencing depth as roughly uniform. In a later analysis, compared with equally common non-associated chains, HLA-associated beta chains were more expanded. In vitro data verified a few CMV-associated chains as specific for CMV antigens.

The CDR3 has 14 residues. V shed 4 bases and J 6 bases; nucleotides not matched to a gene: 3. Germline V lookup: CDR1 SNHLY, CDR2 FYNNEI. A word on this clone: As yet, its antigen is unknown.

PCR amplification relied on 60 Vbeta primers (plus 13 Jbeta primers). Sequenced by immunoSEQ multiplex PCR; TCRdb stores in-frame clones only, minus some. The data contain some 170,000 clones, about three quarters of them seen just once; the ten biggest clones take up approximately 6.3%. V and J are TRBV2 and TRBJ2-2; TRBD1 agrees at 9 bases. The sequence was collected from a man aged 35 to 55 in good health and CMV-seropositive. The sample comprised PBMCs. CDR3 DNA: TGTGCCAGCAGTGGGACAGGGGAAGCCGGGGAGCTGTTTTTT. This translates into CASSGTGEAGELFF. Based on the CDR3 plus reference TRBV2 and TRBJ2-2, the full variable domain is EPEVTQTPSHQVTQMGQEVILRCVPISNHLYFYWYRQILGQKVEFLVSFYNNEISEKSEIFDDQFSVERPDGSNFTLKIRSTKLEDSAMYFCASSGTGEAGELFFGEGSRLTVL.